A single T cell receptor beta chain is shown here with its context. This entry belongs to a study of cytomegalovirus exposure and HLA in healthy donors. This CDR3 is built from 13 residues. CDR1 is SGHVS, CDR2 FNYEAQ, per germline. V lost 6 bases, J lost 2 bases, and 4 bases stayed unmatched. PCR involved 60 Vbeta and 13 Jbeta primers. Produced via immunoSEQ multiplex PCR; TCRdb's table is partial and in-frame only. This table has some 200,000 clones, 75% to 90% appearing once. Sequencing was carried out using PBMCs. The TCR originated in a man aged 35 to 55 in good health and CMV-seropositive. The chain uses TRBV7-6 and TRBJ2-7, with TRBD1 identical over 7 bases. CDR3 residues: CASSWGQTYEQYF. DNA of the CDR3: TGTGCCAGCAGTTGGGGACAGACCTACGAGCAGTACTTC.